The 21 T cell receptor beta chains reported below all come from one sample, sequenced in a study of cytomegalovirus exposure and HLA in healthy donors. A multiplex PCR was run with 60 Vbeta primers and 13 Jbeta primers. The protocol was immunoSEQ multiplex PCR, while the TCRdb copy is restricted to in-frame clones and leaves out a portion. The table records 150,000 to 200,000 clones, about four fifths of them present only once. The sequenced sample consisted of PBMCs. These receptor sequences come from a woman aged 25 to 39 in good health and CMV-seropositive.

The CDR3 region has the DNA TGTGCCAGCAGTCCAACTATGGGGAGAGGAGCAGATACGCAGTATTTT. It translates to CASSPTMGRGADTQYF. The chain carries TRBV27 and TRBJ2-3; weak D call: TRBD2 (5 bases). Germline V gives CDR1 MNHEY, CDR2 SMNVEV (reference sequence). The CDR3 has 16 amino acids. The germline V and J ends were trimmed by 5 bases and 4 bases, with 19 bases remaining between them.

The chain joins TRBV27 to TRBJ2-2; TRBD1 matches at 10 bases. V shed 5 bases, J shed 6 bases, and the junction held 3 bases outside the gene matches. The CDR3 spans 14 residues. Germline loops: CDR1 MNHEY, CDR2 SMNVEV (reference sequence). The CDR3 region has the DNA TGTGCCAGCAGTCATGGACAGGGGGCCGGGGAGCTGTTTTTT. Amino acid sequence: CASSHGQGAGELFF.

This clone came up a few times. The CDR3 DNA reads as TGCGCCAGCACCCGGGAGGGGGGGAGCACTGAAGCTTTCTTT. Encoded protein: CASTREGGSTEAFF. The chain couples TRBV5-1 to TRBJ1-1; weak D call: TRBD1 (6 bases). Between the trimmed V and J ends, which lost 6 bases and 4 bases, there was a span of 16 bases. CDR1 and CDR2 (germline): SGHRS, YFSETQ. The CDR3 runs 14 residues.

The chain joins TRBV7-9 to TRBJ1-1; 10 bases match TRBD1. The CDR3 runs to 18 residues. V was clipped by 3 bases and J by 3 bases; unmatched bases: 13. The germline V gene encodes CDR1 SEHNR and CDR2 FQNEAQ (reference sequence). DNA for the CDR3: TGTGCCAGCAGCTTCCCGACGGGGACAGGGGCGGGAGACACTGAAGCTTTCTTT. It encodes CASSFPTGTGAGDTEAFF.

The chain employs TRBV27 and TRBJ2-1, with no clear D. Germline V CDR1 and CDR2: MNHEY, SMNVEV (reference sequence). The CDR3 totals 14 residues. V lost 6 bases, J lost 0 bases, and 9 bases lay in between. CDR3 region: CASSPRYSYNEQFF. The CDR3 nucleotides read TGTGCCAGCAGCCCCCGGTACTCCTACAATGAGCAGTTCTTC.

This clone showed up just a few times. The chain recombines TRBV10-3 with TRBJ2-5, with a possible D match to TRBD1 (6 bases). Trimming stripped 8 bases from V and 0 bases from J, with 7 bases between. The CDR3 covers 12 residues. Looked up from germline, CDR1 is ENHRY and CDR2 is SYGVKD. CDR3: CAIGGNQETQYF. As DNA, the CDR3 is TGTGCCATCGGGGGCAACCAAGAGACCCAGTACTTC.

The rearrangement joins TRBV28 to TRBJ1-2; D ambiguous. Trimming took off 4 bases at V and 4 bases at J, with 10 bases between the two ends. The germline V gene encodes CDR1 MDHEN and CDR2 SYDVKM. There are 13 residues in the CDR3. For the CDR3, the DNA is TGTGCCAGCAGTTCCCGACCGGGCTATGGCTACACCTTC. Protein product: CASSSRPGYGYTF.

The chain is built from TRBV6-6 and TRBJ2-1; TRBD2 matches at 11 bases. The V gene end was trimmed by 6 bases and the J gene end by 10 bases; junction bases not matched to a gene: 11. CDR1 is MNHNY, CDR2 SVGAGI, per germline (reference sequence). The CDR3 length is 15 residues. CDR3 DNA: TGTGCCAGCAGCCCACTAGCGGGAGTACCTCTCGAGCAGTTCTTC. It codes for CASSPLAGVPLEQFF.

The chain combines TRBV23-1 with TRBJ2-7; TRBD1 aligns across 8 bases. TRBV23-1 is noted as an ORF with a role that remains uncertain. The CDR3 is made up of 12 amino acids. The trim removed 11 bases at V and 3 bases at J, leaving 6 bases unmatched. The chain's CDR3 is CAGTRGLYEQYF. The CDR3 DNA is TGCGCCGGGACCAGGGGGCTCTACGAGCAGTACTTC.

Here the CDR3 DNA reads TGTGCCAGCTTGCGCGGTTCAAATGAGCAGTTCTTC. Its protein is CASLRGSNEQFF. The chain links TRBV11-2 to TRBJ2-1; D unclear. Per germline, CDR1 SGHAT and CDR2 FQNNGV. This CDR3 region has 12 residues. Trimming shortened V by 8 bases and J by 7 bases, and 12 bases separated the two germline ends.

V is TRBV6-5 and J is TRBJ2-7; unclear D gene. The CDR3 runs to 13 residues. The V end was cut by 0 bases, the J end by 3 bases, with 6 bases between. Germline assignment: CDR1 MNHEY and CDR2 SVGAGI. The CDR3 sequence: CASSYSTNYEQYF. The CDR3, as DNA: TGTGCCAGCAGTTACTCCACAAACTACGAGCAGTACTTC.

This chain connects TRBV27 to TRBJ2-7; D perhaps matches TRBD2 (5 bases). The V end was cut by 6 bases, the J end by 0 bases, with 12 bases between. This CDR3 is 14 amino acids long. Germline CDR1 and CDR2: MNHEY and SMNVEV (reference sequence). CDR3 protein: CASSPSSPSYEQYF. CDR3 DNA sequence: TGTGCCAGCAGCCCTTCTAGCCCCTCCTACGAGCAGTACTTC.

A few counts support this clone. The genes are TRBV4-3 and TRBJ2-3, with 11 bases fitting TRBD2. Unmatched junction bases numbered 11, after V lost 3 bases and J lost 3 bases. CDR3 size: 18 residues. The germline V gene encodes CDR1 LGHNA and CDR2 YSLEER. CDR3 sequence: CASSQGATLAGATDTQYF. The CDR3 nucleotides are TGCGCCAGCAGCCAGGGGGCCACACTAGCGGGGGCTACAGATACGCAGTATTTT.

This clone was detected only a few times. This rearrangement joins TRBV20-1 to TRBJ2-1; weak D call: TRBD2 (6 bases). Germline V gene lookup returns CDR1 DFQATT and CDR2 SNEGSKA (reference sequence). Trimming pared 3 bases from V and 8 bases from J, leaving 8 bases between. CDR3 size: 11 residues. CDR3 in DNA: TGCAGTGCTAGCGGGGGAGATGAGCAGTTCTTC. The encoded protein is CSASGGDEQFF.

This clone showed up just once. Other DNA variants within this sample encode the same CDR3. The genes are TRBV6-5 and TRBJ2-2, with D tentatively TRBD1 (5 bases). V was pared by 6 bases and J by 4 bases, with 9 bases between. The germline V gene encodes CDR1 MNHEY and CDR2 SVGAGI. This CDR3 has 13 amino acids. In DNA, the CDR3 is TGTGCCAGCAGCAGGCAGGGCACCGGGGAGCTGTTTTTT. Protein: CASSRQGTGELFF.

The count of this clone is one. The chain combines TRBV13 with TRBJ1-1, with a weak D call TRBD1 (5 bases). The length of the CDR3 is 15 residues. V was pared by 3 bases and J by 0 bases, with 11 bases between. The V gene's germline CDR1 is PRHDT and CDR2 FYEKMQ (reference sequence). The CDR3 loop is CASSLAGDLNTEAFF. The CDR3 DNA reads TGTGCCAGCAGCTTGGCGGGGGACTTGAACACTGAAGCTTTCTTT.

V gene TRBV11-2 combines with J gene TRBJ1-5; tentatively, D is TRBD1 (5 bases). This CDR3 spans 14 amino acids. V was trimmed by 4 bases and J by 6 bases, leaving 13 bases between them. Germline V CDR1 and CDR2: SGHAT, FQNNGV. The CDR3 sequence is CASSSAGKGQPQHF. The CDR3 nucleotides read TGTGCCAGCAGCTCGGCAGGGAAGGGTCAGCCCCAGCATTTT.

This clone was seen only once. The rearrangement links TRBV18 to TRBJ1-2; D not certain. This CDR3 has 13 residues. CDR1 KGHSH and CDR2 LQKENI come from the germline V gene. The V end lost 6 bases, the J end lost 3 bases, and 11 bases lay between the germline ends. CDR3 nucleotides: TGTGCCAGCTCGTACCAGGAGGACTATGGCTACACCTTC. This codes for CASSYQEDYGYTF. Full variable domain (outside the CDR3, taken from reference TRBV18 and TRBJ1-2): NAGVMQNPRHLVRRRGQEARLRCSPMKGHSHVYWYRQLPEEGLKFMVYLQKENIIDESGMPKERFSAEFPKEGPSILRIQQVVRGDSAAYFCASSYQEDYGYTFGSGTRLTVV.

The rearrangement links TRBV9 to TRBJ2-5; TRBD2 agrees at 15 bases. The CDR3 totals 16 residues. Germline lookup yields CDR1 SGDLS and CDR2 YYNGEE. V shed 4 bases and J 5 bases; nucleotides not matched to a gene: 6. The CDR3 coding sequence is TGTGCCAGCAGCCTCGGGACTAGCGGGGGGCAGGAGACCCAGTACTTC. Protein product: CASSLGTSGGQETQYF.

CDR3 bases: TGTGCCAGTAGTCCGGGACACGCCGTTTACGAGCAGTACTTC. Protein sequence: CASSPGHAVYEQYF. The chain joins TRBV19 to TRBJ2-7, with D perhaps matching TRBD1 (6 bases). Trimming took off 5 bases at V and 4 bases at J, with 15 bases between the two ends. The CDR3 has 14 amino acids. Germline values: CDR1 LNHDA, CDR2 SQIVND (reference sequence).

This clone has just one count. The rearrangement uses TRBV9 and TRBJ1-3, with D perhaps matching TRBD1 (6 bases). Germline V lookup: CDR1 SGDLS, CDR2 YYNGEE. The CDR3 spans 15 residues. Trimming cost V 0 bases and J 4 bases, with 11 bases left between them. In nucleotides, the CDR3 is TGTGCCAGCAGCGTAGGGGCAGGGGTAGGAAACACCATATATTTT. Protein product: CASSVGAGVGNTIYF.